Listed below are T cell receptor beta chains from one sample, sequenced in a study of T cells in Graves' hyperthyroidism and ophthalmopathy. TCRdb independently ran MiXCR on the multiplex PCR reads; one entry per CDR3 protein. The sample holds about 540,000 distinct CDR3 sequences; about 45% are singletons and the top ten take 8.2%. The material sequenced was peripheral blood or thyroid tissue (not recorded which). The source of these receptors is a woman in her late teens or twenties with Graves' hyperthyroidism. CDR3s include the opening cysteine and the closing phenylalanine or tryptophan. The D gene is left open where the match is weak. Size tells how often a clone was seen (once, few, many) or the class of an expanded clone, and some rows leave it out.

v_call: TRBV6-2/TRBV6-3
j_call: TRBJ1-1
d_call: .
clone_size: .
cdr3_nt: TGTGCCAGCAGTTACTCGGTTACTCAAGCTTTCTTT
cdr3_aa: CASSYSVTQAFF

v_call: TRBV2
j_call: TRBJ2-7
d_call: TRBD2
clone_size: .
cdr3_nt: TGTGCCAGCAGTGAGGTTGGGGGGGAATACGAGCAGTACTTC
cdr3_aa: CASSEVGGEYEQYF

v_call: TRBV29-1
j_call: TRBJ1-4
d_call: .
clone_size: .
cdr3_nt: TGCAGCGTCCGCCCGGAACTTAATGAAAAACTGTTTTTT
cdr3_aa: CSVRPELNEKLFF

v_call: TRBV29-1
j_call: TRBJ1-5
d_call: .
clone_size: .
cdr3_nt: TGCAGCGTTGTTTCCGGGGCCTATAGCAATCAGCCCCAGCATTTT
cdr3_aa: CSVVSGAYSNQPQHF

v_call: TRBV2
j_call: TRBJ1-2
d_call: .
clone_size: few
cdr3_nt: TGTGCCAGCAGCTTAAGACAGAGTAACTATGGCTACACCTTC
cdr3_aa: CASSLRQSNYGYTF

v_call: TRBV20-1
j_call: TRBJ1-5
d_call: .
clone_size: few
cdr3_nt: TGCAGTGCAACAAACGGGTTCAATCAGCCCCAGCATTTT
cdr3_aa: CSATNGFNQPQHF

v_call: TRBV7-6
j_call: TRBJ2-7
d_call: .
clone_size: .
cdr3_nt: TGTGCCAGCAGCAGGGGCTCCCCGGGGGAGCAGTACTTC
cdr3_aa: CASSRGSPGEQYF

v_call: TRBV5-5
j_call: TRBJ1-5
d_call: TRBD1
clone_size: few
cdr3_nt: TGTGCCAGCAGCCTGGGGACAGGCTATAATCAGCCCCAGCATTTT
cdr3_aa: CASSLGTGYNQPQHF

v_call: TRBV12-3/TRBV12-4
j_call: TRBJ1-5
d_call: .
clone_size: many
cdr3_nt: TGTGCCACGGTCCGGGAGGGAGGACAGCCCCAGCATTTT
cdr3_aa: CATVREGGQPQHF

v_call: TRBV24-1
j_call: TRBJ1-1
d_call: TRBD1
clone_size: many
cdr3_nt: TGTGCCACCAGTGACACGACAGGGCGAAACACTGAAGCTTTCTTT
cdr3_aa: CATSDTTGRNTEAFF

v_call: TRBV29-1
j_call: TRBJ1-6
d_call: .
clone_size: many
cdr3_nt: TGCAGCGTTCGGGCGGAGGGGGATTCACCCCTCCACTTT
cdr3_aa: CSVRAEGDSPLHF